These T cell receptor beta chains were read from a single sample in a study of T cell responses to AZD1222 COVID-19 vaccine. The data were produced by immunoSEQ multiplex PCR, yet TCRdb's version contains in-frame clones alone and is incomplete. The sample has 100,000 to 150,000 clones, approximately 89% seen once. Sequenced material: peripheral blood, taken on day 0 of AZD1222 vaccination. These receptors were obtained from an adult in good health. CDR3s include the opening cysteine and the closing phenylalanine or tryptophan. Each record gives: CDR3 length, V gene, D gene, clone size, J gene, CDR3 protein, CDR3 DNA. A D gene is named only where the DNA matches it firmly. Clone size, where shown, is once, few, many, or a class for clones that have expanded.

len: 14
v_gene: TRBV2
d_gene: -
abundance: -
j_gene: TRBJ2-7
CDR3aa: CASSEQGSAYEQYF
CDR3nt: TGTGCCAGCAGTGAACAGGGGTCTGCCTACGAGCAGTACTTC

len: 14
v_gene: TRBV7-8
d_gene: TRBD1
abundance: -
j_gene: TRBJ1-6
CDR3aa: CASSRQGAISPLHF
CDR3nt: TGTGCCAGCAGCAGACAGGGGGCGATTTCACCCCTCCACTTT

len: 13
v_gene: TRBV6-5
d_gene: TRBD1
abundance: -
j_gene: TRBJ1-1
CDR3aa: CASRLTGATEAFF
CDR3nt: TGTGCCAGCAGATTGACAGGGGCCACTGAAGCTTTCTTT

len: 14
v_gene: TRBV29-1
d_gene: TRBD1
abundance: -
j_gene: TRBJ2-7
CDR3aa: CSVVPGQRTYEQYF
CDR3nt: TGCAGCGTTGTTCCGGGACAGCGAACCTACGAGCAGTACTTC

len: 12
v_gene: TRBV15
d_gene: -
abundance: few
j_gene: TRBJ1-2
CDR3aa: CATSRDWGGYTF
CDR3nt: TGTGCCACCAGCAGAGATTGGGGAGGCTACACCTTC

len: 14
v_gene: TRBV2
d_gene: -
abundance: -
j_gene: TRBJ1-2
CDR3aa: CASSEGRGAYGYTF
CDR3nt: TGTGCCAGCAGTGAAGGCCGTGGAGCATATGGCTACACCTTC

len: 13
v_gene: TRBV12-3/TRBV12-4
d_gene: TRBD1
abundance: -
j_gene: TRBJ1-6
CDR3aa: CATATGTNSPLHF
CDR3nt: TGTGCCACTGCGACAGGGACTAATTCACCCCTCCACTTT

len: 14
v_gene: TRBV9
d_gene: -
abundance: -
j_gene: TRBJ2-2
CDR3aa: CASSSYTNTGELFF
CDR3nt: TGTGCCAGCAGTAGTTATACGAACACCGGGGAGCTGTTTTTT

len: 16
v_gene: TRBV27
d_gene: -
abundance: -
j_gene: TRBJ2-7
CDR3aa: CASSLGRGHISDEQYF
CDR3nt: TGTGCCAGCAGTTTAGGCAGGGGCCATATCTCCGACGAGCAGTACTTC

len: 14
v_gene: TRBV28
d_gene: TRBD1
abundance: -
j_gene: TRBJ1-1
CDR3aa: CASSSHYRGTEAFF
CDR3nt: TGTGCCAGCAGTTCCCACTACAGGGGGACTGAAGCTTTCTTT

len: 11
v_gene: TRBV5-1
d_gene: -
abundance: -
j_gene: TRBJ2-1
CDR3aa: CASSLWHEQFF
CDR3nt: TGCGCCAGCAGCTTGTGGCATGAGCAGTTCTTC

len: 15
v_gene: TRBV5-1
d_gene: -
abundance: -
j_gene: TRBJ2-2
CDR3aa: CASSLVPGKAGELFF
CDR3nt: TGCGCCAGCAGCTTGGTTCCAGGGAAAGCCGGGGAGCTGTTTTTT

len: 14
v_gene: TRBV6-5
d_gene: -
abundance: -
j_gene: TRBJ1-2
CDR3aa: CASSSQRGRGGYTF
CDR3nt: TGTGCCAGCAGTTCCCAACGCGGTAGAGGGGGCTACACCTTC

len: 14
v_gene: TRBV28
d_gene: TRBD2
abundance: -
j_gene: TRBJ2-7
CDR3aa: CASRAARERNEQYF
CDR3nt: TGTGCCAGCAGGGCCGCGCGGGAGCGCAACGAGCAGTACTTC

len: 14
v_gene: TRBV5-6
d_gene: -
abundance: -
j_gene: TRBJ1-4
CDR3aa: CASGTTFTNEKLFF
CDR3nt: TGTGCCAGCGGGACGACCTTTACTAATGAAAAACTGTTTTTT

len: 16
v_gene: TRBV5-1
d_gene: -
abundance: few
j_gene: TRBJ2-7
CDR3aa: CASSFPPGTASYEQYF
CDR3nt: TGCGCCAGCAGCTTCCCTCCAGGGACGGCCTCCTACGAGCAGTACTTC

len: 11
v_gene: TRBV13
d_gene: -
abundance: -
j_gene: TRBJ1-1
CDR3aa: CASSLEQKAFF
CDR3nt: TGTGCCAGCAGCTTGGAACAGAAAGCTTTCTTT

len: 14
v_gene: TRBV5-1
d_gene: -
abundance: -
j_gene: TRBJ2-3
CDR3aa: CASSWDSGADTQYF
CDR3nt: TGCGCCAGCAGCTGGGACTCAGGGGCAGATACGCAGTATTTT

len: 14
v_gene: TRBV4-2
d_gene: -
abundance: -
j_gene: TRBJ2-7
CDR3aa: CASSQEAIDYEQYF
CDR3nt: TGTGCCAGCAGCCAAGAAGCGATAGACTACGAGCAGTACTTC

len: 19
v_gene: TRBV19
d_gene: -
abundance: -
j_gene: TRBJ2-2
CDR3aa: CASSPCHRDRQTNTGELFF
CDR3nt: TGTGCCAGTAGTCCCTGCCACCGGGACCGCCAAACGAACACCGGGGAGCTGTTTTTT

len: 15
v_gene: TRBV4-1
d_gene: -
abundance: -
j_gene: TRBJ1-3
CDR3aa: CASSLFRETGNTIYF
CDR3nt: TGCGCCAGCAGCCTTTTCAGGGAAACTGGAAACACCATATATTTT

len: 14
v_gene: TRBV5-4
d_gene: TRBD1
abundance: -
j_gene: TRBJ1-1
CDR3aa: CASRIQGRNTEAFF
CDR3nt: TGTGCCAGCAGGATACAGGGGCGGAACACTGAAGCTTTCTTT

len: 14
v_gene: TRBV18
d_gene: -
abundance: -
j_gene: TRBJ2-1
CDR3aa: CASSPGLTNNEQFF
CDR3nt: TGTGCCAGCTCGCCAGGACTGACAAACAATGAGCAGTTCTTC

len: 17
v_gene: TRBV6-2/TRBV6-3
d_gene: TRBD2
abundance: once
j_gene: TRBJ2-5
CDR3aa: CASSSWTSGAYQETQYF
CDR3nt: TGTGCCAGCAGTTCATGGACTAGCGGGGCGTACCAAGAGACCCAGTACTTC

len: 12
v_gene: TRBV9
d_gene: -
abundance: -
j_gene: TRBJ1-5
CDR3aa: CASSSGEQPQHF
CDR3nt: TGTGCCAGCAGCTCCGGTGAGCAGCCCCAGCATTTT

len: 15
v_gene: TRBV7-7
d_gene: TRBD1
abundance: -
j_gene: TRBJ1-1
CDR3aa: CASSPVTGGRTEAFF
CDR3nt: TGTGCTAGCAGCCCAGTGACAGGGGGCCGGACTGAAGCTTTCTTT

len: 15
v_gene: TRBV10-3
d_gene: TRBD1
abundance: -
j_gene: TRBJ2-5
CDR3aa: CAISESAGGWETQYF
CDR3nt: TGTGCCATCAGTGAGTCGGCAGGGGGCTGGGAGACCCAGTACTTC

len: 13
v_gene: TRBV7-2
d_gene: -
abundance: few
j_gene: TRBJ2-7
CDR3aa: CASSVQGSYEQYF
CDR3nt: TGTGCCAGCAGCGTACAGGGTTCCTACGAGCAGTACTTC